This TCR beta chain was sequenced during a study of T cells in localized non-small cell lung cancer. The protocol was immunoSEQ multiplex PCR, while the TCRdb copy is restricted to in-frame clones and leaves out a portion. The table shows 130,000 or so clones, with 70% to 90% occurring only once. Overall study results and limits: Adjacent lung had a median roughly 50 of the 100 largest tumor clones. Heterogeneity stays possible, as sequencing covered only one tumor region.

Germline V gene data show CDR1 as MNHEY and CDR2 as SMNVEV (reference sequence). The CDR3 spans 17 residues. Trimming cost V 3 bases and J 1 base; bases outside gene matches: 7. As concerns this clone: Its antigen is not identified.

The clonotype originates from a female donor at least 60 years old with stage I lung adenocarcinoma. The genes are TRBV27 and TRBJ1-5; TRBD1 matches at 9 bases. The sample in question was peripheral blood, obtained before any cancer treatment. CDR3 residues: CASSFPTGGISNQPQHF. In DNA, the CDR3 is TGTGCCAGCAGTTTCCCGACAGGGGGAATCAGCAATCAGCCCCAGCATTTT.